The 23 T cell receptor beta chains below come from one sample, sequenced in a study of T cells in Graves' hyperthyroidism and ophthalmopathy. Researchers took RNA transcripts and amplified the TCR beta CDR3 regions from them. Using the HTBI primer set, a first-round RT-PCR was run on the TCR CDR3. TCRdb recomputed calls from the multiplex PCR reads with MiXCR, one row per CDR3 protein. Here the sample spans 640,000 or so distinct CDR3 sequences, more than 13% being singletons. Sequencing was carried out using blood. These receptor sequences come from a woman aged 18-29 years with Graves' ophthalmopathy.

This clonotype was recorded many times. The rearrangement links TRBV28 to TRBJ1-1; D uncertain. The CDR3 covers 13 residues. CDR1 is MDHEN and CDR2 is SYDVKM in the germline V gene. The V gene lost 7 bases and the J gene lost 1 base, with 10 bases spanning the gap. The chain's CDR3 is CASISGPNTEAFF. For the CDR3, the DNA is TGTGCCAGCATTTCAGGACCGAACACTGAAGCTTTCTTT.

The chain recombines TRBV25-1 with TRBJ2-2; no clear D. This CDR3 has 16 residues. Per germline, CDR1 MGHDK and CDR2 SYGVNS. V was trimmed by 1 base and J by 7 bases, leaving 16 bases between them. In DNA, the CDR3 is TGTGCCAGCAGTGAATGGGAACTCCCCGAGGACGGGGAGCTGTTTTTT. Residues: CASSEWELPEDGELFF.

The chain links TRBV20-1 to TRBJ2-1, with 7 bases identical to TRBD1. From germline, CDR1 is DFQATT and CDR2 SNEGSKA (reference sequence). The length of the CDR3 is 17 residues. The ends lost 2 bases at V and 1 base at J; junction bases unmatched: 11. CDR3 sequence: CSARQNNRGISYNEQFF. The CDR3 bases are TGCAGTGCTAGACAAAATAACAGGGGAATATCCTACAATGAGCAGTTCTTC.

Many counts were recorded for this clonotype. The chain is built from TRBV4-1 and TRBJ2-5; perhaps TRBD2 as D (6 bases). The CDR3 consists of 18 residues. Trimming shortened V by 3 bases and J by 1 base, and 21 bases separated the two germline ends. Germline CDR1 is MGHRA and CDR2 is YSYEKL. Here the CDR3 reads CASSQLWFGGGTQETQYF. The CDR3 DNA sequence: TGCGCCAGCAGCCAGCTGTGGTTTGGCGGAGGGACCCAAGAGACCCAGTACTTC.

This clonotype was counted at least ten times. The V gene is TRBV11-3, the J gene TRBJ2-1; 10 bases agree with TRBD2. V was pared by 4 bases and J by 3 bases, with 6 bases of the junction left unmatched. Germline V gene sequence: CDR1 SGHNT, CDR2 YENEEA. This CDR3 contains 16 residues. CDR3 residues: CASSSGAGGSYNEQFF. Written as DNA, the CDR3 is TGTGCCAGCAGCTCGGGAGCGGGAGGGAGCTACAATGAGCAGTTCTTC.

The table lists this clonotype with many counts. This chain links TRBV29-1 with TRBJ2-7; tentative D call: TRBD1 (5 bases). Looked up from germline, CDR1 is SQVTM and CDR2 is ANQGSEA. CDR3 size: 11 residues. V dropped 5 bases and J dropped 2 bases, with 7 bases sitting between them. This CDR3 is CSVQGTYEQYF. CDR3 bases: TGCAGCGTTCAGGGAACCTACGAGCAGTACTTC.

This clonotype was observed many times. The chain has TRBV12-3 or TRBV12-4 and TRBJ2-7, with 15 bases identical to TRBD2. V was clipped by 6 bases and J by 3 bases; unmatched bases: 6. The CDR3 extends over 16 amino acids. The CDR3 nucleotides read TGTGCCAGCAGCACCTGGACTAGCGGGAGGGACTACGAGCAGTACTTC. Translated: CASSTWTSGRDYEQYF.

In this sample, this clonotype turned up many times. The CDR3 nucleotides are TGTGCCAGCAGCTGGACAGCGCGCTACGAGCAGTACTTC. Its protein product is CASSWTARYEQYF. The chain combines TRBV11-3 with TRBJ2-7, with D possibly TRBD1 on 6 matching bases. This CDR3 contains 13 residues. Germline-derived CDR1 and CDR2 are SGHNT and YENEEA. V lost 4 bases to trimming and J lost 3 bases, with 10 bases between them.

Notes on this clonotype: An end of the junction differs from the germline gene, which may be a read error. This chain uses TRBV4-1 with TRBJ2-2; 8 bases align to TRBD2. Germline V gene lookup returns CDR1 MGHRA and CDR2 YSYEKL. The CDR3 is 12 residues long. CDR3 sequence reads: CASSQPTGTSYF. CDR3 nucleotides: TGCGCCAGCAGCCAACCCACCGGGACTAGTTATTTT.

The chain recombines TRBV6-1 with TRBJ1-2; D may be TRBD1 (5 bases). The germline V and J ends were trimmed by 5 bases and 10 bases, with 20 bases remaining between them. Per the germline V gene, CDR1 is MNHNS and CDR2 is SASEGT. The CDR3 length is 14 residues. Here the CDR3 DNA reads TGTGCCAGCAGTCCCTCAGGGTTGACGGACGTCTACACCTTC. It yields the protein CASSPSGLTDVYTF.

This clonotype has only a few counts. The rearrangement uses TRBV18 and TRBJ2-6; D gene ambiguous. V was pared by 1 base and J by 0 bases, with 4 bases between. CDR1 is KGHSH, CDR2 LQKENI, per germline. The CDR3 has 15 amino acids. The DNA of the CDR3 is TGTGCCAGCTCACCACAGAACTCTGGGGCCAACGTCCTGACTTTC. Amino acids: CASSPQNSGANVLTF.

This clonotype was counted ten times or more. This rearrangement joins TRBV7-9 to TRBJ2-5; 10 nucleotides agree with TRBD2. Germline values: CDR1 SEHNR, CDR2 FQNEAQ (reference sequence). CDR3 length: 16 residues. Trimming at V came to 8 bases and at J to 5 bases, leaving 14 bases not matched to a gene. CDR3 sequence reads: CASRPRLAGRGETQYF. For the CDR3, the DNA is TGTGCCAGCCGGCCCCGACTAGCGGGCAGGGGGGAGACCCAGTACTTC. Combining the CDR3 with reference TRBV7-9 and TRBJ2-5 gives the whole variable domain DTGVSQNPRHKITKRGQNVTFRCDPISEHNRLYWYRQTLGQGPEFLTYFQNEAQLEKSRLLSDRFSAERPKGSFSTLEIQRTEQGDSAMYLCASRPRLAGRGETQYFGPGTRLLVL.

The chain uses TRBV24-1 and TRBJ2-7, with D maybe TRBD2 (6 bases). In germline, CDR1 is KGHDR, CDR2 SFDVKD. This CDR3 is built from 13 residues. Deletions cut 7 bases from V and 0 bases from J, with 9 bases between. CDR3 in amino acids: CATSKAGSYEQYF. The CDR3 bases are TGTGCCACCAGCAAAGCGGGCTCCTACGAGCAGTACTTC.

This clonotype was seen at least ten times. This sequence joins TRBV20-1 and TRBJ2-1, with TRBD2 identical over 7 bases. Germline CDR1 and CDR2: DFQATT and SNEGSKA (reference sequence). The length of the CDR3 is 16 residues. The trim removed 3 bases at V and 8 bases at J, leaving 16 bases unmatched. The CDR3 loop reads CSASLSEGGSGHEQFF. CDR3 bases: TGCAGTGCTAGTTTGTCTGAGGGCGGGAGTGGGCATGAGCAGTTCTTC.

The chain combines TRBV4-3 with TRBJ2-1, with D perhaps assigned TRBD1 or TRBD2 (5 bases each). There are 11 residues in the CDR3. The germline V gene encodes CDR1 LGHNA and CDR2 YSLEER. V was shortened by 0 bases and J by 11 bases, with 5 bases between the two germline ends. The CDR3 bases are TGCGCCAGCAGCCAAGAGGGACAGCAGTTCTTC. Protein: CASSQEGQQFF.

This clonotype showed up many times. The J gene is TRBJ2-5, the V gene TRBV5-8; 8 bases are a match to TRBD1. Germline CDR1 is SGHTS and CDR2 is YDEGEE. This CDR3 contains 13 residues. Losses at the gene ends were 6 bases for V and 4 bases for J; bases not matched to a gene: 5. CDR3 coding DNA: TGTGCCAGCAAAACAGGGGGATCAGAGACCCAGTACTTC. It encodes CASKTGGSETQYF.

This clonotype showed up many times. The chain is built from TRBV2 and TRBJ2-2; D unresolved. Trimming cost V 8 bases and J 6 bases, with 19 bases left between them. The germline gives CDR1 SNHLY, CDR2 FYNNEI. This CDR3 has 15 residues. CDR3 DNA: TGTGCCAGCCTCCCCAGCTTCAGAGGTCCCGGGGAGCTGTTTTTT. The encoded protein is CASLPSFRGPGELFF.

Worth noting for this clonotype: A much bigger clone sits one base away, suggesting this may be a read error. V usage is TRBV12-3 or TRBV12-4 and J usage is TRBJ1-3; a possible D gene is TRBD1 (6 bases). V was cut by 8 bases and J by 7 bases, with 15 bases left in between. This CDR3 has 13 residues. Here the CDR3 DNA reads TGTGCCAGCGCCGGGGGCCAGCATAACACCATATATTTT. This encodes CASAGGQHNTIYF.

In its sample, this clonotype was seen many times. The rearrangement links TRBV27 to TRBJ1-4, with D unclear. The CDR3 extends over 13 amino acids. The germline V gene encodes CDR1 MNHEY and CDR2 SMNVEV (reference sequence). V was cut by 2 bases and J by 8 bases, with 9 bases left in between. CDR3 in amino acids: CASSLIGREKLFF. CDR3 bases: TGTGCCAGCAGTTTAATCGGAAGGGAAAAACTGTTTTTT.

DNA for the CDR3: TGTGCCAGCAGTTACTCCGTGGGCGGGGCCCCCCCGGAGCAGTACTTC. Translating gives CASSYSVGGAPPEQYF. V usage is TRBV28 and J usage is TRBJ2-7; tentatively, D is TRBD2 (6 bases). Germline V gene sequence: CDR1 MDHEN, CDR2 SYDVKM. CDR3 size: 16 residues. V was shortened by 4 bases and J by 7 bases, with 23 bases between the two germline ends.

To note about this clonotype: A much larger clone sits a single nucleotide away, making a read error possible. In DNA form, the CDR3 reads TGTGCCAGCAGTGAAGGGGCGTCTAGCGCAGATACGCAGTATTTT. It yields the protein CASSEGASSADTQYF. The V gene is TRBV25-1, the J gene TRBJ2-3; TRBD2 might be the D (6 bases). CDR3 length: 15 residues. Trimming took 2 bases from V and 4 from J, leaving 13 bases between them. The V gene's germline CDR1 is MGHDK and CDR2 SYGVNS.

The table lists this clonotype with many counts. J is TRBJ2-1 and V is TRBV30; 12 bases align to TRBD1. V lost 5 bases to trimming and J lost 10 bases; unmatched junction nucleotides: 3. The CDR3 has 12 residues. Per germline, CDR1 GTSNPN and CDR2 SVGIG (reference sequence). The CDR3 loop reads CAWGTGGVEQFF. Here the CDR3 DNA reads TGTGCCTGGGGGACAGGGGGCGTGGAGCAGTTCTTC. Filled out from reference TRBV30 and TRBJ2-1, the complete variable domain reads SQTIHQWPATLVQPVGSPLSLECTVEGTSNPNLYWYRQAAGRGLQLLFYSVGIGQISSEVPQNLSASRPQDRQFILSSKKLLLSDSGFYLCAWGTGGVEQFFGPGTRLTVL.

This clonotype has at least ten counts. This rearrangement joins TRBV27 to TRBJ2-5, with D possibly TRBD2 on 5 matching bases. Deletions cut 2 bases from V and 4 bases from J, with 11 bases between. The CDR3 runs to 14 residues. Germline assignment: CDR1 MNHEY and CDR2 SMNVEV (reference sequence). The CDR3 reads CASSLVGSGETQYF. CDR3 sequence (DNA): TGTGCCAGCAGTTTAGTGGGGAGTGGAGAGACCCAGTACTTC.